This is a list of T cell receptor beta chains from one sample in a study of shared T cell receptors in the human thymus. The method was immunoSEQ multiplex PCR; TCRdb's version includes in-frame clones alone and lacks a portion of them. The sample shows some 700,000 clones, 80% to 90% of them seen only once. This sample also belongs to another study, concerning human thymus T cells.

Sequencing was done on a sample of thymocytes. These receptors were taken from a girl less than two years old with a congenital heart defect. Both conserved end residues are part of each CDR3. The D gene is left open where the match is weak. Only part of the rows carry a size: once, few, many, or a class if the clone is expanded.

-	TRBJ1-4	TRBV9	TRBD1	TGTGCCAGCAGCGTAGGGACAGGGGGCTATGAAAAACTGTTTTTT	CASSVGTGGYEKLFF
-	TRBJ2-1	TRBV6-5	-	TGTGCCAGCAGTTATGGGGGGTCAGGGCAGTTCTTC	CASSYGGSGQFF
once	TRBJ2-3	TRBV13	-	TGTGCCAGCACCAATCAGGGTAGTTGGACAGATACGCAGTATTTT	CASTNQGSWTDTQYF
-	TRBJ2-5	TRBV7-9	TRBD2	TGTGCCAGCAGCTTATCTCGGGGGGGACAAGAGACCCAGTACTTC	CASSLSRGGQETQYF
-	TRBJ1-2	TRBV30	-	TGTGCCTGGAGTGTAAATCCAGGGGCGCTCTATGGCTACACCTTC	CAWSVNPGALYGYTF
-	TRBJ2-5	TRBV4-3	-	TGCGCCAGCAGCCCAACCCTTCGGGGTGGAGAGACCCAGTACTTC	CASSPTLRGGETQYF
-	TRBJ1-5	TRBV4-1	-	TGCGCCAGCAGCCAAGAAAGGACAATCCACAATCAGCCCCAGCATTTT	CASSQERTIHNQPQHF
-	TRBJ2-1	TRBV15	TRBD2	TGTGCCACCAGCAGAGAACTGCTTGCTGGGAGGGCCTACAATGAGCAGTTCTTC	CATSRELLAGRAYNEQFF
-	TRBJ1-1	TRBV6-1	-	TGTGCCAGCATCTTGTCGAACACTGAAGCTTTCTTT	CASILSNTEAFF
-	TRBJ2-4	TRBV7-8	-	TGTGCCAGCAGCTTAGTGATCCAGGCCGATCGTCAAACCCAGCGGGCCAAAAACATTCAGTACTTC	CASSLVIQADRQTQRAKNIQYF
-	TRBJ1-4	TRBV9	-	TGTGCCAGCAGCGTAGGAGGGTTAGATGTCGATGAAAAACTGTTTTTT	CASSVGGLDVDEKLFF
few	TRBJ1-6	TRBV6-4	-	TGTGCCAGCAGCCCGGGACAATCAGATTCACCCCTCCACTTT	CASSPGQSDSPLHF
-	TRBJ1-2	TRBV5-4	-	TGTGCCAGCAGACCGTGTCGGGGTGAAGGCTACACCTTC	CASRPCRGEGYTF
once	TRBJ1-3	TRBV7-9	-	TGTGCCAGCAGCTTAGTCCTCCCGGGAAGCTCTGGAAACACCATATATTTT	CASSLVLPGSSGNTIYF
-	TRBJ1-1	TRBV13	TRBD1	TGTGCCAGCAGCTTACTATACGGACAGGGATACACTGAAGCTTTCTTT	CASSLLYGQGYTEAFF
-	TRBJ2-5	TRBV7-2	-	TGTGCCAGCAGCTTGTTCTTATCTCTAGAGACCCAGTACTTC	CASSLFLSLETQYF
-	TRBJ2-5	TRBV30	-	TGTGCCTGGACCCTAGAGCCTCAAGAGACCCAGTACTTC	CAWTLEPQETQYF
-	TRBJ2-7	TRBV27	-	TGTGCCAGCAGTTTGCGGAGGTCGACACCCGACGAGCAGTACTTC	CASSLRRSTPDEQYF
-	TRBJ1-3	TRBV28	-	TGTGCCGCCACCTCGTTTAGCTCTGGAAACACCATATATTTT	CAATSFSSGNTIYF
-	TRBJ2-7	TRBV5-6	-	TGTGCCAGCAGCTTGGGGAGTGAGGGGGACCCCGATTCCGAGCAGTACTTC	CASSLGSEGDPDSEQYF
once	TRBJ1-1	TRBV14	-	TGTGCCAGCAGCCATGGCAAGAACACTGAAGCTTTCTTT	CASSHGKNTEAFF
once	TRBJ2-5	TRBV7-9	-	TGTGCCAGCAGACCCTCAGGGGAACAAGAGACCCAGTACTTC	CASRPSGEQETQYF
once	TRBJ1-2	TRBV6-1	-	TGTGCCAGCAGTGAAGGGGCAGGAATGGATAACTATGGCTACACCTTC	CASSEGAGMDNYGYTF
-	TRBJ2-7	TRBV4-1	-	TGCGCCAGCAGCCAAGTAACGGACTCTCCCACTTCGTTCAACGAGCAGTACTTC	CASSQVTDSPTSFNEQYF
-	TRBJ2-1	TRBV10-3	TRBD2	TGTGCCATCAGTGGAGGGACTAGCGGGGGGGCCTCCTACAATGAGCAGTTCTTC	CAISGGTSGGASYNEQFF
-	TRBJ1-3	TRBV30	-	TGTGCCTGGACCCAGACAGGACCGGGTGGAAACACCATATATTTT	CAWTQTGPGGNTIYF
few	TRBJ1-1	TRBV5-5	-	TGTGCCAGCAGCTTGGGTATTAGGGGCCAGGGGAACACTGAAGCTTTCTTT	CASSLGIRGQGNTEAFF
-	TRBJ2-3	TRBV2	TRBD2	TGTGCCAGCAGAACACCGGGGGGGGATACGCAGTATTTT	CASRTPGGDTQYF
-	TRBJ2-5	TRBV7-2	TRBD2	TGTGCCAGCAGCTTCGTCCCCCCAGCGGGGGAACAAGAGACCCAGTACTTC	CASSFVPPAGEQETQYF
-	TRBJ1-5	TRBV19	-	TGTGCCAGTAGTAGGAGGGCGCGAAGTGATAGCAATCAGCCCCAGCATTTT	CASSRRARSDSNQPQHF
-	TRBJ2-2	TRBV7-3	TRBD2	TGTGCCAGCAGTCCCACTAGCGGGGGGTCGAACACCGGGGAGCTGTTTTTT	CASSPTSGGSNTGELFF